The clone carrying this TCR beta chain was recorded once. What it recognizes is unknown. The sample originates from a study of graft-versus-host responses after intestinal transplantation. Study observations and caveats: GvH clones were found in recipient marrow; some appeared first in ileum or blood.

Libraries were prepared by immunoSEQ multiplex PCR; TCRdb keeps only in-frame clonotypes and omits some of them. The table has 23,000 or so clones, 85% to 95% seen once; the top ten hold roughly 1.9%. The germline gives CDR1 MGHDK, CDR2 SYGVNS. This CDR3 contains 16 residues. V was clipped by 6 bases and J by 2 bases, with 16 bases between them. This TCR was recovered from a human patient who received an intestinal transplant, so some T cells may come from the graft donor. The gene calls are TRBV25-1 and TRBJ2-2; the D gene is possibly TRBD1 (6 bases). Sequenced material: PBMCs, taken 38 to 40 days after intestinal transplant. For the CDR3, the DNA is TGTGCCAGCAGAGGGGTACAGGGCTTAAACACCGGGGAGCTGTTTTTT. It yields the protein CASRGVQGLNTGELFF.